This T cell receptor (beta chain) was documented in a study of regulatory T cells in long-lasting Graves disease. Whole-study findings and limits: Whereas new patients shared roughly 910 public clonotypes, persistent patients shared more, at 2,500 to 3,500. Graves' patients with persistent disease showed TCR diversity lower than patients newly diagnosed. Peripheral blood alone, not thyroid tissue, underwent study.

This clonotype was counted at least ten times. The antigen is unknown. V lost 5 bases and J lost 2; bases outside the gene matches: 9. Germline V CDR1 and CDR2: SGHAT, FQNNGV. The length of the CDR3 is 15 residues. The time point: persistent/refractory GD, antithyroid drugs over 5 years with positive TRAb. Preparation of the TCR library used RNA extracted from PBMCs. Peripheral blood, about 10 milliliters of it, was drawn into EDTA tubes. Through Arm-PCR of CDR3 regions and iRepertoire HTBI primers, TCR beta libraries were built. MiXCR, run by TCRdb on the multiplex PCR reads, gives a single entry per CDR3 protein. The profile shows some 340,000 distinct CDR3 sequences, about 23% of them singletons.

The sample was peripheral blood mononuclear cells (PBMCs), taken when the disease was refractory, from a patient treated with antithyroid drugs. V is TRBV11-2 and J is TRBJ2-7; 7 bases agree with TRBD1. The sequence derives from a woman in her forties with Graves disease. CDR3 in amino acids: CASSPRGTAAYEQYF. CDR3 bases: TGTGCCAGCAGCCCAAGAGGGACAGCTGCCTACGAGCAGTACTTC. Complete variable domain (other parts from reference TRBV11-2 and TRBJ2-7): EAGVAQSPRYKIIEKRQSVAFWCNPISGHATLYWYQQILGQGPKLLIQFQNNGVVDDSQLPKDRFSAERLKGVDSTLKIQPAKLEDSAVYLCASSPRGTAAYEQYFGPGTRLTVT.